What follows is one T cell receptor (beta chain) and its context. The antigen is undetermined. These data are taken from a study of CD8+CD57+ T cells in acquired aplastic anemia. Study background: The average for DNA from sorted CD4+ and CD8+ cells was around 3.4 ug. On average, healthy donors gave about 10.8 million reads for CD4+ cells. General study results and limits: The number of CD8+ CDR3 sequences shared by patients and controls was roughly 31. The study found no significant CD8+ Simpson's diversity difference between patients and controls.

The use of genomic DNA as template underpinned the TCR beta VDJ and CDR3 profiling. TCRdb recomputed calls from the reads with MiXCR, one row per CDR3 protein. The sample shows hundreds of thousands of distinct CDR3 sequences, around 72% of them seen only once. The CDR3 totals 12 residues. Trimming removed 8 bases at V and 5 bases at J, with 12 bases between. Germline V CDR1 and CDR2: SNHLY, FYNNEI. This receptor was obtained from a human donor in good health, serving as a control. The sample taken for sequencing was sorted CD4+, CD8+, or CD8+CD57+ T cells (not recorded which) from PBMCs. The V call is TRBV2, the J call TRBJ2-5; tentative D call: TRBD2 (7 bases). CDR3 coding DNA: TGTGCCAGCGGGGGGGCCGGCGAGACCCAGTACTTC. Residues: CASGGAGETQYF.